Shown below are 19 T cell receptor beta chains from a single sample sequenced in a study of blood T cell repertoires in COVID-19. The assay was immunoSEQ multiplex PCR, and TCRdb's table has in-frame clones only and misses some. This sample has approximately 150,000 clones; roughly 88% occur once, and the top ten carry roughly 7.2%. Sequencing was carried out using peripheral blood. Receptors were obtained from a woman between 45 and 60 years old in a cohort sampled during active or convalescent COVID-19.

The V call is TRBV6-6, the J call TRBJ2-7; 12 positions match TRBD2. Per germline, CDR1 MNHNY and CDR2 SVGAGI (reference sequence). The CDR3 length is 15 residues. J gave up 4 bases and V 5 bases, and 6 bases lay outside the gene matches. CDR3 nucleotides: TGTGCCAGCAGTCGACTAGCGGGGGACTATTACGAGCAGTACTTC. Amino acid sequence: CASSRLAGDYYEQYF.

The gene calls are TRBV5-4 and TRBJ2-5; 10 bases are shared with TRBD2. Germline lookup yields CDR1 SGHNT and CDR2 YYREEE (reference sequence). The J segment lost 7 bases and the V segment lost 3 bases, leaving 6 bases of the junction unmatched. CDR3 size: 14 residues. The CDR3 DNA sequence: TGTGCCAGCAGCTACGAGCGGGGGGGCGGGACCCAGTACTTC. It translates to CASSYERGGGTQYF.

The chain couples TRBV5-1 to TRBJ1-6, with D perhaps TRBD1 (5 bases). CDR1 and CDR2 (germline): SGHRS, YFSETQ. The V end was cut by 4 bases, the J end by 9 bases, with 20 bases between. The CDR3 length is 16 residues. The CDR3 protein is CASSLRGTPEGSPLHF. In nucleotides, the CDR3 is TGCGCCAGCAGCCTTCGCGGGACCCCCGAGGGTTCACCCCTCCACTTT.

As to this clone: Other DNA sequences in the sample encode the same CDR3. The rearrangement links TRBV5-4 to TRBJ1-1; D uncertain. Per germline, CDR1 SGHNT and CDR2 YYREEE (reference sequence). Trimming removed 0 bases at V and 1 base at J, with 7 bases between. The CDR3 consists of 14 residues. The CDR3 here is CASSLGRENTEAFF. DNA for the CDR3: TGTGCCAGCAGCTTGGGCCGGGAGAACACTGAAGCTTTCTTT.

This clone was counted at least ten times. The V and J genes are TRBV19 and TRBJ1-1, with 9 bases identical to TRBD1. Per the germline V gene, CDR1 is LNHDA and CDR2 is SQIVND (reference sequence). CDR3 size: 14 residues. Germline trimming cut 9 bases from V and 5 bases from J; bases unmatched to any gene: 10. The CDR3 sequence: CASDRQGVGTEAFF. The CDR3, as DNA: TGTGCCAGCGACCGACAGGGGGTAGGGACTGAAGCTTTCTTT.

J is TRBJ1-5 and V is TRBV30; 7 nucleotides match TRBD1. With 2 bases clipped from V and 5 bases from J, the junction kept 3 bases outside the gene matches. The germline V gene has CDR1 GTSNPN and CDR2 SVGIG (reference sequence). The CDR3 loop spans 13 amino acids. CDR3 sequence: CAWSRTGDQPQHF. Written as DNA, the CDR3 is TGTGCCTGGAGTCGGACAGGAGATCAGCCCCAGCATTTT.

V usage is TRBV18 and J usage is TRBJ2-7, with TRBD1 matching 8 bases. The ends lost 3 bases at V and 4 bases at J; junction bases unmatched: 8. The CDR3 length is 15 residues. Germline loops: CDR1 KGHSH, CDR2 LQKENI. Here the CDR3 reads CASSPQQGGEYEQYF. The CDR3 DNA reads as TGTGCCAGCTCACCCCAACAGGGGGGTGAGTACGAGCAGTACTTC.

The rearrangement joins TRBV5-1 to TRBJ2-7, with TRBD2 identical over 13 bases. J was trimmed by 6 bases and V by 0 bases; bases with no gene match: 9. CDR1 is SGHRS and CDR2 is YFSETQ in the germline V gene. The CDR3 sequence is 17 residues long. The CDR3 region is CASSLEAGTSGVGEQYF. The CDR3 DNA reads as TGCGCCAGCAGCTTGGAGGCCGGGACTAGCGGGGTGGGCGAGCAGTACTTC.

V is TRBV19 and J is TRBJ2-1, with D possibly TRBD1 on 5 matching bases. CDR1 is LNHDA and CDR2 is SQIVND in the germline V gene (reference sequence). CDR3 length: 13 amino acids. Trimming took off 6 bases at V and 7 bases at J, with 13 bases between the two ends. The CDR3 spells CASRMTDANEQFF. In DNA, the CDR3 is TGTGCCAGTAGAATGACAGATGCGAATGAGCAGTTCTTC.

This chain joins TRBV3-1 (or the pseudogene TRBV3-2) and TRBJ2-6; a possible D gene is TRBD1 (6 bases). Trimming stripped 1 base from V and 0 bases from J, with 13 bases between. CDR1 and CDR2 from the germline V gene are LGHDT and YNNKEL (reference sequence). The CDR3 is made up of 18 amino acids. In DNA form, the CDR3 reads TGTGCCAGCAGCCAAGGACAGGTCGCCGCCTCTGGGGCCAACGTCCTGACTTTC. It translates to CASSQGQVAASGANVLTF.

V and J are TRBV10-3 and TRBJ1-1; 8 bases are shared with TRBD1. The CDR3 is 16 amino acids. From germline, CDR1 is ENHRY and CDR2 SYGVKD. V lost 4 bases, J lost 6 bases, and 13 bases stayed unmatched. In DNA, the CDR3 is TGTGCCATCAGTGCTAGCTCACAGGGGGGAGGTTCTGAAGCTTTCTTT. Its protein product is CAISASSQGGGSEAFF.

The chain carries TRBV5-1 and TRBJ2-3; D is perhaps TRBD1 (5 bases). V was pared by 4 bases and J by 6 bases, with 12 bases between. Germline V gene sequence: CDR1 SGHRS, CDR2 YFSETQ. CDR3 length: 13 residues. The CDR3 spells CASSTPGADTQYF. CDR3 nucleotides: TGCGCCAGCAGCACCCCTGGGGCGGATACGCAGTATTTT.

The chain carries TRBV10-3 and TRBJ1-1; 9 bases fit TRBD1. The CDR3 length is 17 residues. The germline V gene has CDR1 ENHRY and CDR2 SYGVKD. V lost 5 bases and J lost 6; bases outside the gene matches: 16. This CDR3 reads CAISPVKSGTGKAEAFF. In DNA form, the CDR3 reads TGTGCCATCAGTCCCGTCAAGTCGGGGACAGGGAAGGCTGAAGCTTTCTTT.

This chain joins TRBV27 and TRBJ1-6; 8 bases are shared with TRBD1. With V trimmed by 5 bases and J by 7 bases, 10 bases remained unmatched. Germline V gives CDR1 MNHEY, CDR2 SMNVEV (reference sequence). This CDR3 region has 16 residues. The CDR3 protein is CASSLRPGQENSPLHF. The DNA for the CDR3 is TGTGCCAGCAGTCTCCGGCCGGGACAGGAAAATTCACCCCTCCACTTT.

This chain connects TRBV24-1 to TRBJ2-3, with 7 bases that match TRBD1. Trimming cost V 4 bases and J 4 bases; bases outside gene matches: 10. The CDR3 totals 16 residues. Germline V lookup: CDR1 KGHDR, CDR2 SFDVKD. The CDR3 sequence is CATSEPIRGGSDTQYF. The CDR3 DNA reads as TGTGCCACCAGTGAACCAATTCGAGGGGGCTCAGATACGCAGTATTTT.

The chain carries TRBV6-5 and TRBJ1-2; 7 nucleotides match TRBD1. Trimming at V came to 0 bases and at J to 0 bases, leaving 1 base not matched to a gene. The germline V gene encodes CDR1 MNHEY and CDR2 SVGAGI. The CDR3 consists of 15 residues. As DNA, the CDR3 is TGTGCCAGCAGTTACTCGGACAGGTCTAACTATGGCTACACCTTC. Translating it yields CASSYSDRSNYGYTF.

This clone was observed a handful of times. The genes are TRBV4-3 and TRBJ2-1; no firm D call. This CDR3 is 13 amino acids long. Germline CDR1 is LGHNA and CDR2 is YSLEER. The V gene lost 4 bases and the J gene lost 5 bases, with 9 bases spanning the gap. CDR3 residues: CASSLRQDNEQFF. The CDR3, as DNA: TGCGCCAGCAGCCTTAGGCAGGACAATGAGCAGTTCTTC.

The V and J genes are TRBV11-2 and TRBJ2-5, with D possibly being TRBD2 (5 bases). Trimming left V 1 base short and J 5 bases short, with 14 bases between. Germline CDR1 reads SGHAT; CDR2 reads FQNNGV. This CDR3 contains 15 residues. This chain's CDR3 is CASSLGASLRETQYF. CDR3 nucleotides: TGTGCCAGCAGCTTAGGGGCTAGCTTGCGGGAGACCCAGTACTTC.

About this clone itself: Germline is not matched at one junction end, which may reflect a read error. The J gene is TRBJ2-1, the V gene TRBV7-9, with 7 bases fitting TRBD2. This CDR3 contains 13 residues. The germline CDR1 and CDR2 sequences are SEHNR and FQNEAQ (reference sequence). The CDR3 coding sequence is TGTGCCAGCAGCTCCCGGGACTACGATGAGCAGTTCTTC. This gives the protein CASSSRDYDEQFF.